Sequencing of this TCR beta chain was carried out in a study of Graves' ophthalmopathy and Graves' hyperthyroidism. By share of the sample, this clonotype is medium-sized. Transcripts of RNA were the source for amplifying TCR beta CDR3 regions. First-round RT-PCR used HTBI primers; second-round multiplex PCR followed. TCRdb reprocessed the multiplex PCR reads via MiXCR and lists one record per CDR3 protein. The sample records about 180,000 distinct CDR3 sequences, over 35% being singletons. This CDR3 is 14 amino acids long. The ends were cut back, 4 bases at V and 10 bases at J, with 14 bases in the middle.

The sequence was collected from a woman aged 40 to 55 with Graves' ophthalmopathy. The V gene is TRBV12-3 or TRBV12-4, the J gene TRBJ1-6; weak D call: TRBD1 (5 bases). Input material: peripheral blood. CDR3 sequence reads: CASSSPSGASPLHF. The CDR3 region has the DNA TGTGCCAGCAGTTCCCCCAGCGGGGCCTCACCCCTCCACTTT.